This T cell receptor (beta chain) was sequenced in a study of blood T cells in healthy people across ages. Points from the study as a whole: Getting older went along with TCR beta diversity per million T cells dropping roughly linearly.

Germline CDR1 and CDR2: DFQATT and SNEGSKA (reference sequence). J lost 2 bases, V lost 5 bases, and 26 bases had no gene match. CDR3 length: 21 amino acids. The authors ran a second PCR of about 7 to 11 cycles using a sample-barcoded 5' primer and a J-beta primer mix. TCRdb analysed the 5' RACE reads with MiXCR anew, one entry per CDR3 protein. This table holds about 1.5 million distinct CDR3 sequences, 35% to 45% found once. About this clonotype: No antigen is known for it.

This receptor was taken from a young woman in good health. V gene TRBV20-1 combines with J gene TRBJ2-1, with 8 bases aligning to TRBD2. The sequencing sample was made of blood. Written as DNA, the CDR3 is TGCAGTGCTCGAGGGCTAACTGAGGTGCGGGAGGCCCTATCCGCCTACAATGAGCAGTTCTTC. It is translated as CSARGLTEVREALSAYNEQFF.